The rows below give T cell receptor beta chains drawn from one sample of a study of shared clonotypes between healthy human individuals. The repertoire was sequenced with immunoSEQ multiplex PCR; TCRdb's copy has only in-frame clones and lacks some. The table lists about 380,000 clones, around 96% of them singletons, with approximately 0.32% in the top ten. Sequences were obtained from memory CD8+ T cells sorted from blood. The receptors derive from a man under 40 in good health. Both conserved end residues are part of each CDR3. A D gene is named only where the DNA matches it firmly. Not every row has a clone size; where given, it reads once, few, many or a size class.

CDR3 DNA: TGTGCCACCCTGCGGGACGGAGCCTCTGGAAACACCATATATTTT
CDR3 protein: CATLRDGASGNTIYF
D gene: -
V gene: TRBV10-3
J gene: TRBJ1-3
clone size: -

CDR3 DNA: TGTGCCAGCAGCGTAGAGCCGGATCCCTACGAGCAGTACTTC
CDR3 protein: CASSVEPDPYEQYF
D gene: -
V gene: TRBV9
J gene: TRBJ2-7
clone size: -

CDR3 DNA: TGCGCCAGCAGCCAAGAGCCGGGTTGGAACACTGAAGCTTTCTTT
CDR3 protein: CASSQEPGWNTEAFF
D gene: -
V gene: TRBV4-1
J gene: TRBJ1-1
clone size: -

CDR3 DNA: TGTGCCAGCTCACGAACGGCGGTGAACACTGAAGCTTTCTTT
CDR3 protein: CASSRTAVNTEAFF
D gene: -
V gene: TRBV18
J gene: TRBJ1-1
clone size: -

CDR3 DNA: TGTGCCAGCGGCCGGGACTACCTGCTCGAGCAGTACTTC
CDR3 protein: CASGRDYLLEQYF
D gene: TRBD2
V gene: TRBV2
J gene: TRBJ2-7
clone size: -

CDR3 DNA: TGTGCCAGCAGCTTGGGACCACCCTACGAGCAGTACTTC
CDR3 protein: CASSLGPPYEQYF
D gene: -
V gene: TRBV5-6
J gene: TRBJ2-7
clone size: -

CDR3 DNA: TGTGCCAGCAGCCCCCAGGGACAGGGCCCCTACGAGCAGTACTTC
CDR3 protein: CASSPQGQGPYEQYF
D gene: TRBD1
V gene: TRBV9
J gene: TRBJ2-7
clone size: -

CDR3 DNA: TGTGCCTGGAGTCCCAAGGGAGAAGCTTTCTTT
CDR3 protein: CAWSPKGEAFF
D gene: -
V gene: TRBV30
J gene: TRBJ1-1
clone size: -

CDR3 DNA: TGTGCCAGCAGTTTGCTAGCGATCGGCACAGATACGCAGTATTTT
CDR3 protein: CASSLLAIGTDTQYF
D gene: -
V gene: TRBV11-2
J gene: TRBJ2-3
clone size: -

CDR3 DNA: TGTGCCAGTAGTATCGAAGGCAGCCAAGAGACCCAGTACTTC
CDR3 protein: CASSIEGSQETQYF
D gene: -
V gene: TRBV19
J gene: TRBJ2-5
clone size: -

CDR3 DNA: TGTGCCAGCAGCGTGACAGGGATAGGGCAGCCCCAGCATTTT
CDR3 protein: CASSVTGIGQPQHF
D gene: TRBD1
V gene: TRBV11-2
J gene: TRBJ1-5
clone size: -

CDR3 DNA: TGTGCCAGCAGCCGCCTGAACACTGAAGCTTTCTTT
CDR3 protein: CASSRLNTEAFF
D gene: -
V gene: TRBV28
J gene: TRBJ1-1
clone size: -

CDR3 DNA: TGTGCCAGTAGTCAAGCGGGAGGGCCTGCGAATGAGCAGTTCTTC
CDR3 protein: CASSQAGGPANEQFF
D gene: TRBD2
V gene: TRBV19
J gene: TRBJ2-1
clone size: -

CDR3 DNA: TGCGCCAGCAGCATAGGGACAGGGGGCGCCAACACTGAAGCTTTCTTT
CDR3 protein: CASSIGTGGANTEAFF
D gene: TRBD1
V gene: TRBV5-1
J gene: TRBJ1-1
clone size: -

CDR3 DNA: TGTGCCAGCAGTTTCTCCGGAAACACCATATATTTT
CDR3 protein: CASSFSGNTIYF
D gene: -
V gene: TRBV28
J gene: TRBJ1-3
clone size: -

CDR3 DNA: TGTGCCAGCGGGAGCTCCTACAATGAGCAGTTCTTC
CDR3 protein: CASGSSYNEQFF
D gene: -
V gene: TRBV14
J gene: TRBJ2-1
clone size: -

CDR3 DNA: TGTGCCAGCAGCCCGGGACACATGAACACTGAAGCTTTCTTT
CDR3 protein: CASSPGHMNTEAFF
D gene: -
V gene: TRBV11-2
J gene: TRBJ1-1
clone size: once

CDR3 DNA: TGCAGTGCTAGTGTAAGAGAGACCCAGTACTTC
CDR3 protein: CSASVRETQYF
D gene: -
V gene: TRBV20-1
J gene: TRBJ2-5
clone size: -

CDR3 DNA: TGTGCCAGCAGCCAAGATTTCTTCATAGGGAGGAATGAAAAACTGTTTTTT
CDR3 protein: CASSQDFFIGRNEKLFF
D gene: -
V gene: TRBV4-2
J gene: TRBJ1-4
clone size: -

CDR3 DNA: TGTGCCAGCAGCAGCGGGCTGTACGAGCAGTACTTC
CDR3 protein: CASSSGLYEQYF
D gene: -
V gene: TRBV7-8
J gene: TRBJ2-7
clone size: -

CDR3 DNA: TGTGCCAGCAGCCCATCCTACAATGAGCAGTTCTTC
CDR3 protein: CASSPSYNEQFF
D gene: -
V gene: TRBV7-9
J gene: TRBJ2-1
clone size: -

CDR3 DNA: TGTGCCAGCAGCTTAGGGACAGGGGGCAATCAGCCCCAGCATTTT
CDR3 protein: CASSLGTGGNQPQHF
D gene: TRBD1
V gene: TRBV7-9
J gene: TRBJ1-5
clone size: -

CDR3 DNA: TGTGCCAGCAGTTTAACCCTTGCAATGAACACTGAAGCTTTCTTT
CDR3 protein: CASSLTLAMNTEAFF
D gene: -
V gene: TRBV28
J gene: TRBJ1-1
clone size: -

CDR3 DNA: TGTGCCAGCAGCTTGGATGTTAGCGGGAGTGGGGAGACCCAGTACTTC
CDR3 protein: CASSLDVSGSGETQYF
D gene: TRBD2
V gene: TRBV5-5
J gene: TRBJ2-5
clone size: -

CDR3 DNA: TGTGCCAGCAGCACAGGACAGGGGAATATAAATGAGCAGTTCTTC
CDR3 protein: CASSTGQGNINEQFF
D gene: TRBD1
V gene: TRBV7-9
J gene: TRBJ2-1
clone size: -

CDR3 DNA: TGTGCCAGCAGCTTGGAGGTAGCGGGAGCTGGCACAGATACGCAGTATTTT
CDR3 protein: CASSLEVAGAGTDTQYF
D gene: TRBD2
V gene: TRBV5-4
J gene: TRBJ2-3
clone size: once

CDR3 DNA: TGTGCCAGCAGTGAAGAGGAGGGGAGCACTGAAGCTTTCTTT
CDR3 protein: CASSEEEGSTEAFF
D gene: -
V gene: TRBV6-1
J gene: TRBJ1-1
clone size: -

CDR3 DNA: TGTGCCAGCTCACCATTAGGGGGCCTCACAGATACGCAGTATTTT
CDR3 protein: CASSPLGGLTDTQYF
D gene: TRBD1
V gene: TRBV18
J gene: TRBJ2-3
clone size: -

CDR3 DNA: TGTGCCAGCAGCTTAGGGGGCGGAGGGGAGACCCAGTACTTC
CDR3 protein: CASSLGGGGETQYF
D gene: -
V gene: TRBV11-2
J gene: TRBJ2-5
clone size: -

CDR3 DNA: TGTGCCAGCAGCGCCCAGGTTAGGGACCAGCCCCAGCATTTT
CDR3 protein: CASSAQVRDQPQHF
D gene: -
V gene: TRBV7-8
J gene: TRBJ1-5
clone size: -

CDR3 DNA: TGCGCCAGCAGCTTGGCCGGGGGGCGTAATGAAAAACTGTTTTTT
CDR3 protein: CASSLAGGRNEKLFF
D gene: -
V gene: TRBV5-1
J gene: TRBJ1-4
clone size: -

CDR3 DNA: TGTGCCAGCAGTGAGCAGACTAGCTCCTACAATGAGCAGTTCTTC
CDR3 protein: CASSEQTSSYNEQFF
D gene: -
V gene: TRBV27
J gene: TRBJ2-1
clone size: -

CDR3 DNA: TGTGCCAGCAAATGGACTAGCGGAAACAATGAGCAGTTCTTC
CDR3 protein: CASKWTSGNNEQFF
D gene: TRBD2
V gene: TRBV6-5
J gene: TRBJ2-1
clone size: -

CDR3 DNA: TGCGCCAGCAGCTACGACAGGGCCACCGGGGAGCTGTTTTTT
CDR3 protein: CASSYDRATGELFF
D gene: TRBD1
V gene: TRBV5-1
J gene: TRBJ2-2
clone size: -

CDR3 DNA: TGTGCCAGCAGTACGGACAGGGCAAAACTGTTTTTT
CDR3 protein: CASSTDRAKLFF
D gene: TRBD1
V gene: TRBV28
J gene: TRBJ1-4
clone size: -

CDR3 DNA: TGCGCCAGCAGCTCCCCTAGCGGGAGAGCGTTGGACAATGAGCAGTTCTTC
CDR3 protein: CASSSPSGRALDNEQFF
D gene: TRBD2
V gene: TRBV5-1
J gene: TRBJ2-1
clone size: -